This T cell receptor (beta chain) was documented in a study of T cell responses to AZD1222 COVID-19 vaccine. General study points: With two AZD1222 doses given, Spike-specific TCR breadth and depth both rose. Baseline serostatus was positive in only five to seven AZD1222 recipients.

CDR1 is LGHDT and CDR2 is YNNKEL in the germline V gene (reference sequence). There are 15 residues in the CDR3. Trimming cost V 1 base and J 13 bases; bases outside gene matches: 10. TCRdb's copy holds only in-frame clones and misses some; the assay was immunoSEQ multiplex PCR. Here the sample spans tens of thousands of clones, about 89% being singletons. Details on this clone: What it binds is not known.

V and J are TRBV3-1 (or the pseudogene TRBV3-2) and TRBJ1-6, with 7 bases that match TRBD1. The sequences come from peripheral blood, collected 28 days after the second AZD1222 dose. This TCR derives from an adult who received the AZD1222 COVID-19 vaccine. CDR3 nucleotide sequence: TGTGCCAGCAGCCAAGGCCGGGACAGAGTCCCTCCCCTCCACTTT. Residues: CASSQGRDRVPPLHF.